This T cell receptor (beta chain) emerged from a study of cytomegalovirus exposure and HLA in healthy donors. The PCR had 60 Vbeta and 13 Jbeta primers. Profiled with immunoSEQ multiplex PCR; TCRdb holds only in-frame clones, not every one. The sample includes around 130,000 clones, 74% seen only once; the top ten take almost 6%. Per germline, CDR1 SEHNR and CDR2 FQNEAQ (reference sequence). The CDR3 runs 13 residues. The sample consisted of PBMCs. The chain carries TRBV7-9 and TRBJ2-3; 8 nucleotides line up with TRBD1. The receptor was isolated from a woman between 45 and 60 years old in good health and CMV-seropositive. This chain's CDR3 is CAQGGNVTDTQYF. The DNA for the CDR3 is TGTGCACAGGGGGGAAACGTGACAGATACGCAGTATTTT. Full variable domain (remainder filled in from reference TRBV7-9 and TRBJ2-3): DTGVSQNPRHKITKRGQNVTFRCDPISEHNRLYWYRQTLGQGPEFLTYFQNEAQLEKSRLLSDRFSAERPKGSFSTLEIQRTEQGDSAMYLCAQGGNVTDTQYFGPGTRLTVL.